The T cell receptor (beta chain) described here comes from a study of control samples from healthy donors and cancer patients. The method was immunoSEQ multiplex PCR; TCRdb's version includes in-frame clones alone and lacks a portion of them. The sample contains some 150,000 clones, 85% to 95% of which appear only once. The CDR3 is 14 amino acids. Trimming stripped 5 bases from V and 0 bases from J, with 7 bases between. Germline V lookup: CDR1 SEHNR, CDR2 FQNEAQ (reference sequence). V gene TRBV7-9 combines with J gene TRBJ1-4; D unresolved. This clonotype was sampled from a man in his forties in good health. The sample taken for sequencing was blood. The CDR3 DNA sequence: TGTGCCAGCAGCCACTCTGCAACTAATGAAAAACTGTTTTTT. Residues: CASSHSATNEKLFF.